This T cell receptor (beta chain) was documented in a study of shared clonotypes between healthy human individuals. HIV-negative, healthy adults without recent acute infections or vaccinations were the donors. Donors, without exception, were Caucasian adults residing in Nashville, Tennessee. Here immunoSEQ multiplex PCR was the method, and the copy in TCRdb shows in-frame clones only, minus some. The sample lists approximately 980,000 clones, about 80% occurring once. The clonotype originates from a man younger than 35 in good health. Sequencing was carried out using memory CD4+ T cells sorted from blood. Noted subset: CD45RA-negative fraction.

The CDR3 DNA reads TGTGCCAGCAGTTACGTGGGGGCTCACACTGAAGCTTTCTTT. It translates to CASSYVGAHTEAFF. This chain connects TRBV6-5 to TRBJ1-1, with D maybe TRBD1 (6 bases). CDR3 length equals 14 residues. Trimming pared 2 bases from V and 3 bases from J, leaving 10 bases between. In germline, CDR1 is MNHEY, CDR2 SVGAGI.